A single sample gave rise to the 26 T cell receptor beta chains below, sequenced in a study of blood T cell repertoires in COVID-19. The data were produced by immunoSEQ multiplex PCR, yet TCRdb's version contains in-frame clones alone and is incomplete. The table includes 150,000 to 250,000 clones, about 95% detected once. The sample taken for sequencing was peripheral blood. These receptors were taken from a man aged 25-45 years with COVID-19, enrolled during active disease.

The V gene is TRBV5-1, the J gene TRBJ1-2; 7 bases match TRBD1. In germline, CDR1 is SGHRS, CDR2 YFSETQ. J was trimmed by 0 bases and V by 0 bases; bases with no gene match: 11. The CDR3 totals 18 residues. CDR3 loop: CASSLALQGTHSNYGYTF. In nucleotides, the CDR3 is TGCGCCAGCAGCTTGGCCCTACAGGGGACGCACTCTAACTATGGCTACACCTTC.

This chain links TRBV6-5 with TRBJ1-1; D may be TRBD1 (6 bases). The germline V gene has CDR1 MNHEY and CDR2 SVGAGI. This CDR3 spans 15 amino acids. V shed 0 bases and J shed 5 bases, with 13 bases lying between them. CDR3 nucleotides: TGTGCCAGCAGTTACTCGACAGGCCACTGGACTGAAGCTTTCTTT. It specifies CASSYSTGHWTEAFF.

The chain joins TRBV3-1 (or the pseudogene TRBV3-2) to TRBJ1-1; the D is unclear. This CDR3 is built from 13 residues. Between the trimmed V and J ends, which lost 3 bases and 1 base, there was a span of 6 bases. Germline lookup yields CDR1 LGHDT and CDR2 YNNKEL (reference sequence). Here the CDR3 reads CASSHRGNTEAFF. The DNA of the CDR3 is TGTGCCAGCAGCCATCGGGGGAACACTGAAGCTTTCTTT.

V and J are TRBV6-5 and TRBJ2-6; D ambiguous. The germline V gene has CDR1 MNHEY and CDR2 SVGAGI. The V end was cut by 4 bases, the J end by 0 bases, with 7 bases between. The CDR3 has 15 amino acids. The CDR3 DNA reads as TGTGCCAGCAGTTTCACAAGCTCTGGGGCCAACGTCCTGACTTTC. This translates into CASSFTSSGANVLTF.

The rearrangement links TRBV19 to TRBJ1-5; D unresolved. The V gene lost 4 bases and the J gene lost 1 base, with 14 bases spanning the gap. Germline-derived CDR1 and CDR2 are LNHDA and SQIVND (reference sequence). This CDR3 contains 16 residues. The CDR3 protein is CASSTVPRLSNQPQHF. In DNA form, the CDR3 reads TGTGCCAGTAGTACTGTACCGAGGCTGAGCAATCAGCCCCAGCATTTT.

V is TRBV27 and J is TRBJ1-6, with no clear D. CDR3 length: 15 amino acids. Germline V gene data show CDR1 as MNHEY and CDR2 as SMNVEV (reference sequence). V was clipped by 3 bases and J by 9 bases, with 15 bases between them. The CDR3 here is CASSLGTPVFSPLHF. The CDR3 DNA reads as TGTGCCAGCAGTTTGGGCACTCCGGTATTTTCACCCCTCCACTTT.

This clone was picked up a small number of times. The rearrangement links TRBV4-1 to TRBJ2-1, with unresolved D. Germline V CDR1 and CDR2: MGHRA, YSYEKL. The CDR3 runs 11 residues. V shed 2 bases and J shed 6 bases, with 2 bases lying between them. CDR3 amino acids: CASSQLNEQFF. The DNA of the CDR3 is TGCGCCAGCAGCCAACTCAATGAGCAGTTCTTC.

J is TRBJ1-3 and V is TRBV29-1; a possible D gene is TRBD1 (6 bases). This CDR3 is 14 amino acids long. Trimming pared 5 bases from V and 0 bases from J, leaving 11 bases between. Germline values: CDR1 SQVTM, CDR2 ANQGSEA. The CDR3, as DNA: TGCAGCGTTTCCGGACAGCCCTCTGGAAACACCATATATTTT. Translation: CSVSGQPSGNTIYF.

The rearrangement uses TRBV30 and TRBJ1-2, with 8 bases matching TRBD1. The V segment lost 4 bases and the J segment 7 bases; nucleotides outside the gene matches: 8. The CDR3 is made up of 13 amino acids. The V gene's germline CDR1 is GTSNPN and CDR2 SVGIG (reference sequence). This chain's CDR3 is CAWNAGGDLGYTF. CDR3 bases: TGTGCCTGGAATGCAGGGGGCGATCTTGGCTACACCTTC.

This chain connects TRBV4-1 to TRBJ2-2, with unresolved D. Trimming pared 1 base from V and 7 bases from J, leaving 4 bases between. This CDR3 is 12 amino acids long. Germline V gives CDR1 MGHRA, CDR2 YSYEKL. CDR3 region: CASSQADGELFF. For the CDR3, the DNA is TGCGCCAGCAGCCAAGCAGACGGGGAGCTGTTTTTT.

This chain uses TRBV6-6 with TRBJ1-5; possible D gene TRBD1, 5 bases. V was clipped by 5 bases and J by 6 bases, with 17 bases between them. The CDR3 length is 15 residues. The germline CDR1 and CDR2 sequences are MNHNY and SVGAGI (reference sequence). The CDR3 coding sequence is TGTGCCAGCAGTCCTCGAGCAGGGTCTCGTCAGCCCCAGCATTTT. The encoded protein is CASSPRAGSRQPQHF.

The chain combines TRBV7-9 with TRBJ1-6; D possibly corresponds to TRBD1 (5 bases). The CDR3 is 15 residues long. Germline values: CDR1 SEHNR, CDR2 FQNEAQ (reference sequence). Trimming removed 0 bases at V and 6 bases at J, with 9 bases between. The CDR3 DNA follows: TGTGCCAGCAGCTTAGCGGGGGGACCTAATTCACCCCTCCACTTT. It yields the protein CASSLAGGPNSPLHF. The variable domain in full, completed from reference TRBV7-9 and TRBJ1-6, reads DTGVSQNPRHKITKRGQNVTFRCDPISEHNRLYWYRQTLGQGPEFLTYFQNEAQLEKSRLLSDRFSAERPKGSFSTLEIQRTEQGDSAMYLCASSLAGGPNSPLHFGNGTRLTVT.

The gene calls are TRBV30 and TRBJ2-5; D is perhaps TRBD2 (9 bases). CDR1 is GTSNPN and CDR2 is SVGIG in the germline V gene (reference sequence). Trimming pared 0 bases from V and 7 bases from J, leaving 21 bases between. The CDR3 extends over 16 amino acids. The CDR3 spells CAWSVGLAGGTGTQYF. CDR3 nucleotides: TGTGCCTGGAGTGTAGGCTTGGCGGGGGGGACAGGGACCCAGTACTTC.

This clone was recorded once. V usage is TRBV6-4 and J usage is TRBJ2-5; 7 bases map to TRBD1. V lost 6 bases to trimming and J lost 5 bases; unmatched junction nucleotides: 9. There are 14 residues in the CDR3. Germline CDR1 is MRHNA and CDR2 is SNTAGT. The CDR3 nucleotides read TGTGCCAGCAGGATAACAGGGGAACGGGAGACCCAGTACTTC. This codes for CASRITGERETQYF.

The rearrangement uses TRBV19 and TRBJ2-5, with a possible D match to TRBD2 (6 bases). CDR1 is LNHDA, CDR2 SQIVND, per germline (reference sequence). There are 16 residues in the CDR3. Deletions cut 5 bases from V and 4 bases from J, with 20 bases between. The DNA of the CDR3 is TGTGCCAGTAGTGTCCTGACATCGGGGGTGGGAGAGACCCAGTACTTC. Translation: CASSVLTSGVGETQYF.

The CDR3 coding sequence is TGTGCCAGCGGCCGAGGCTCTGGAAACACCATATATTTT. It codes for CASGRGSGNTIYF. V and J are TRBV7-3 and TRBJ1-3; unclear D gene. Trimming took 8 bases from V and 0 from J, leaving 8 bases between them. Germline loops: CDR1 SGHTA, CDR2 FQGTGA. The CDR3 extends over 13 amino acids.

The CDR3, as DNA: TGTGCCAGCAGCGCCCGGACAGAGAACACCGGGGAGCTGTTTTTT. Translation: CASSARTENTGELFF. The chain joins TRBV13 to TRBJ2-2, with a weak D call TRBD1 (6 bases). Germline-derived CDR1 and CDR2 are PRHDT and FYEKMQ (reference sequence). The CDR3 length is 15 residues. V was cut by 5 bases and J by 1 base, with 11 bases left in between.

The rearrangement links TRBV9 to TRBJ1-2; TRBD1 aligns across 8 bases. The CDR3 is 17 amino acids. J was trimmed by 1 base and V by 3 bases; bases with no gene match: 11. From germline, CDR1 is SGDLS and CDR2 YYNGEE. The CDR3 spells CASSDALGTGFNYGYTF. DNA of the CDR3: TGTGCCAGCAGCGACGCGTTGGGGACAGGTTTTAACTATGGCTACACCTTC. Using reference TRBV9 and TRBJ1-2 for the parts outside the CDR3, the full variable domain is DSGVTQTPKHLITATGQRVTLRCSPRSGDLSVYWYQQSLDQGLQFLIQYYNGEERAKGNILERFSAQQFPDLHSELNLSSLELGDSALYFCASSDALGTGFNYGYTFGSGTRLTVV.

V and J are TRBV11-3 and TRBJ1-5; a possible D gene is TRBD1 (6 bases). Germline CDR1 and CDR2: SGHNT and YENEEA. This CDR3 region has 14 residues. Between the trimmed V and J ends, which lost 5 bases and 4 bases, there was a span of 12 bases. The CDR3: CASSRPGENQPQHF. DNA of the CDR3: TGTGCCAGCAGCCGGCCAGGGGAAAATCAGCCCCAGCATTTT.

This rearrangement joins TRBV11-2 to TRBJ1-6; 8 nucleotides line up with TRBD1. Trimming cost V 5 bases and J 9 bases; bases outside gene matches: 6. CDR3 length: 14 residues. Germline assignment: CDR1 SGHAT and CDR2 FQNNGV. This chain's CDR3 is CASSLQGGASPLHF. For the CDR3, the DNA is TGTGCCAGCAGCCTACAGGGGGGTGCTTCACCCCTCCACTTT.

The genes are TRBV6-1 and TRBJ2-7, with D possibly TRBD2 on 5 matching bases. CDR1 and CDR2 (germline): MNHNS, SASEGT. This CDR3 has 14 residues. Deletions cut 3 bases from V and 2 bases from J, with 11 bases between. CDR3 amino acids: CASSEEAGTYEQYF. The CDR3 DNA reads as TGTGCCAGCAGTGAGGAGGCAGGTACCTACGAGCAGTACTTC.

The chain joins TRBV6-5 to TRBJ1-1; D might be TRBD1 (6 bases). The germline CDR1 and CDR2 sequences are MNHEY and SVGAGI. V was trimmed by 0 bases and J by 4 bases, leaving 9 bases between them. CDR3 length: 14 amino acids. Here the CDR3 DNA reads TGTGCCAGCAGTTACTCGAAAGGGGGCACTGAAGCTTTCTTT. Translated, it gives CASSYSKGGTEAFF.

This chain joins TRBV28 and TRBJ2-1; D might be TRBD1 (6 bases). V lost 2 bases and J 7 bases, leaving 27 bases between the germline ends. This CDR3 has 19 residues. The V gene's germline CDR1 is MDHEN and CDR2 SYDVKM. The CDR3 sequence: CASSLTIPHRVRRSNEQFF. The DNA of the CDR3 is TGTGCCAGCAGTTTAACAATCCCCCACAGGGTGCGCCGATCTAATGAGCAGTTCTTC.

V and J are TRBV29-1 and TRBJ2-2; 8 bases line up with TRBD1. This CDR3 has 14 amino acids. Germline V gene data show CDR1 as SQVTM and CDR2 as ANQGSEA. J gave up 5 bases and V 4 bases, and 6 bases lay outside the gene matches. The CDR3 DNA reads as TGCAGCGTTGCAGGGGGCGCGGGTACCGGGGAGCTGTTTTTT. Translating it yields CSVAGGAGTGELFF.

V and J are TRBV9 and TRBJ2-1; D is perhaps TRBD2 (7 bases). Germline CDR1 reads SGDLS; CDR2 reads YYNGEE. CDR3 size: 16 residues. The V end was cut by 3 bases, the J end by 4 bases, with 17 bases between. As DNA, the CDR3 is TGTGCCAGCAGCGCCGAGGGGGGGGTGCTTTACAATGAGCAGTTCTTC. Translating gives CASSAEGGVLYNEQFF.

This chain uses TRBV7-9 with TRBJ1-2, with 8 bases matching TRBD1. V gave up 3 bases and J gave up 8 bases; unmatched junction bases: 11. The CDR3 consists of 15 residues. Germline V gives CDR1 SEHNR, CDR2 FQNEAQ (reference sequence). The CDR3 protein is CASSFATGEVDGYTF. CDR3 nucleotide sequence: TGTGCCAGCAGCTTCGCGACAGGGGAGGTAGACGGCTACACCTTC.